Sequencing of this T cell receptor (beta chain) was carried out in a study of regulatory T cells in long-lasting Graves disease. Stated time point: newly diagnosed GD, antithyroid drugs for less than 3 months. PBMCs provided the RNA from which the TCR library was made. In this sample, this clonotype turned up many times. Its specificity is unknown. To make TCR beta libraries, researchers used iRepertoire HTBI primers and Arm-PCR of CDR3 regions. TCRdb re-called the multiplex PCR reads with MiXCR, one entry per CDR3 protein. This table holds 550,000 or so distinct CDR3 sequences, more than 10% found once. Looked up from germline, CDR1 is GTSNPN and CDR2 is SVGIG (reference sequence). V was clipped by 4 bases and J by 5 bases; unmatched bases: 7. The CDR3 has 14 residues. General observations from the study: Persistent disease preferred TRBV28, TRBJ1-2 and TRBJ2-5.

In addition, the sample was reused for a study of T cells in Graves' hyperthyroidism and ophthalmopathy. From that second work: HTBI primers were the set used in a first-round RT-PCR of the TCR CDR3.

The J gene is TRBJ2-1, the V gene TRBV30; 8 bases line up with TRBD2. The sequence derives from a young woman with Graves disease. The sequencing here drew on peripheral blood mononuclear cells (PBMCs), taken at new diagnosis, from a patient treated with antithyroid drugs. CDR3: CAWMSGSGDNEQFF. DNA for the CDR3: TGTGCCTGGATGAGCGGGAGCGGTGACAATGAGCAGTTCTTC.